Presented here are 8 T cell receptor beta chains from one specimen sequenced in a study of blood T cells in healthy people across ages. The use of a sample-barcoded 5' primer and a J-beta primer mix characterized a second PCR of 7 to 11 cycles. Each CDR3 protein gets one entry after TCRdb re-called the 5' RACE reads with MiXCR. The sample shows approximately 600,000 distinct CDR3 sequences, about 54% of them seen only once. The specimen was blood. These TCRs come from a man aged 55 to 70 in good health.

With regard to this clonotype: Just one base apart from a much larger clone, this may be a read error. The chain couples TRBV2 to TRBJ2-2; maybe TRBD2 (7 bases). The germline gives CDR1 SNHLY, CDR2 FYNNEI. The CDR3 is made up of 15 amino acids. The CDR3 DNA reads as TGTGCCAGCAGGCCGGGAGGAGGGGACACCGAGGAGCTGTTTTTT. This translates into CASRPGGGDTEELFF.

The chain couples TRBV6-1 to TRBJ2-5, with no clear D. CDR3 length: 13 amino acids. Germline V lookup: CDR1 MNHNS, CDR2 SASEGT. V lost 7 bases and J lost 2, with 11 bases in between. CDR3 bases: TGTGCCAGCAAACTGGGCGCACAAGAGACCCAGTACTTC. Translated, it gives CASKLGAQETQYF.

V and J are TRBV20-1 and TRBJ2-3; no clear D gene. This CDR3 spans 14 amino acids. Germline V gene data show CDR1 as DFQATT and CDR2 as SNEGSKA (reference sequence). The ends were cut back, 2 bases at V and 1 base at J, with 10 bases in the middle. The CDR3 spells CSARLPGRTDTQYF. The CDR3 DNA follows: TGCAGTGCTAGATTGCCAGGACGCACAGATACGCAGTATTTT.

This clonotype has more than one count but fewer than ten. This rearrangement joins TRBV6-5 to TRBJ2-7; a possible D gene is TRBD2 (5 bases). There are 16 residues in the CDR3. The ends were cut back, 6 bases at V and 0 bases at J, with 18 bases in the middle. Looked up from germline, CDR1 is MNHEY and CDR2 is SVGAGI. The CDR3 spells CASRRREGQPSYEQYF. In nucleotides, the CDR3 is TGTGCCAGCAGACGCCGGGAAGGCCAACCCTCCTACGAGCAGTACTTC.

The CDR3 region has the DNA TGCGCCAGCAGTGACTTTACGGGGGGGGGAGAGACCCAGTACTTC. Its protein product is CASSDFTGGGETQYF. The V and J genes are TRBV10-2 and TRBJ2-5; 8 nucleotides align to TRBD2. The CDR3 sequence is 15 residues long. In germline, CDR1 is WSHSY, CDR2 SAAADI. V was clipped by 3 bases and J by 4 bases; unmatched bases: 7.

This clonotype came up many times. CDR3 region: CASSVGWVSTDTQYF. The CDR3 DNA reads TGTGCCAGCAGTGTGGGGTGGGTTAGCACAGATACGCAGTATTTT. The rearrangement uses TRBV25-1 and TRBJ2-3; D is unclear. The V and J ends lost 4 bases and 0 bases respectively, with 11 bases between them. Looked up from germline, CDR1 is MGHDK and CDR2 is SYGVNS. This CDR3 contains 15 residues.

This clonotype has more than one count but fewer than ten. This sequence joins TRBV2 and TRBJ2-3; D may be TRBD1 (5 bases). V dropped 6 bases and J dropped 2 bases, with 9 bases sitting between them. CDR3 size: 13 residues. CDR1 is SNHLY, CDR2 FYNNEI, per germline. Here the CDR3 DNA reads TGTGCCAGCAGCACGGACACCACAGATACGCAGTATTTT. Protein product: CASSTDTTDTQYF.

The V gene is TRBV10-3, the J gene TRBJ2-1; the match to TRBD1 covers 7 bases. The V and J ends lost 3 bases and 4 bases, in that order; junction bases with no gene match: 3. CDR1 is ENHRY, CDR2 SYGVKD, per germline. The CDR3 covers 14 residues. CDR3 nucleotide sequence: TGTGCCATCAGTGAAGGGACAGAGTACAATGAGCAGTTCTTC. Protein: CAISEGTEYNEQFF.